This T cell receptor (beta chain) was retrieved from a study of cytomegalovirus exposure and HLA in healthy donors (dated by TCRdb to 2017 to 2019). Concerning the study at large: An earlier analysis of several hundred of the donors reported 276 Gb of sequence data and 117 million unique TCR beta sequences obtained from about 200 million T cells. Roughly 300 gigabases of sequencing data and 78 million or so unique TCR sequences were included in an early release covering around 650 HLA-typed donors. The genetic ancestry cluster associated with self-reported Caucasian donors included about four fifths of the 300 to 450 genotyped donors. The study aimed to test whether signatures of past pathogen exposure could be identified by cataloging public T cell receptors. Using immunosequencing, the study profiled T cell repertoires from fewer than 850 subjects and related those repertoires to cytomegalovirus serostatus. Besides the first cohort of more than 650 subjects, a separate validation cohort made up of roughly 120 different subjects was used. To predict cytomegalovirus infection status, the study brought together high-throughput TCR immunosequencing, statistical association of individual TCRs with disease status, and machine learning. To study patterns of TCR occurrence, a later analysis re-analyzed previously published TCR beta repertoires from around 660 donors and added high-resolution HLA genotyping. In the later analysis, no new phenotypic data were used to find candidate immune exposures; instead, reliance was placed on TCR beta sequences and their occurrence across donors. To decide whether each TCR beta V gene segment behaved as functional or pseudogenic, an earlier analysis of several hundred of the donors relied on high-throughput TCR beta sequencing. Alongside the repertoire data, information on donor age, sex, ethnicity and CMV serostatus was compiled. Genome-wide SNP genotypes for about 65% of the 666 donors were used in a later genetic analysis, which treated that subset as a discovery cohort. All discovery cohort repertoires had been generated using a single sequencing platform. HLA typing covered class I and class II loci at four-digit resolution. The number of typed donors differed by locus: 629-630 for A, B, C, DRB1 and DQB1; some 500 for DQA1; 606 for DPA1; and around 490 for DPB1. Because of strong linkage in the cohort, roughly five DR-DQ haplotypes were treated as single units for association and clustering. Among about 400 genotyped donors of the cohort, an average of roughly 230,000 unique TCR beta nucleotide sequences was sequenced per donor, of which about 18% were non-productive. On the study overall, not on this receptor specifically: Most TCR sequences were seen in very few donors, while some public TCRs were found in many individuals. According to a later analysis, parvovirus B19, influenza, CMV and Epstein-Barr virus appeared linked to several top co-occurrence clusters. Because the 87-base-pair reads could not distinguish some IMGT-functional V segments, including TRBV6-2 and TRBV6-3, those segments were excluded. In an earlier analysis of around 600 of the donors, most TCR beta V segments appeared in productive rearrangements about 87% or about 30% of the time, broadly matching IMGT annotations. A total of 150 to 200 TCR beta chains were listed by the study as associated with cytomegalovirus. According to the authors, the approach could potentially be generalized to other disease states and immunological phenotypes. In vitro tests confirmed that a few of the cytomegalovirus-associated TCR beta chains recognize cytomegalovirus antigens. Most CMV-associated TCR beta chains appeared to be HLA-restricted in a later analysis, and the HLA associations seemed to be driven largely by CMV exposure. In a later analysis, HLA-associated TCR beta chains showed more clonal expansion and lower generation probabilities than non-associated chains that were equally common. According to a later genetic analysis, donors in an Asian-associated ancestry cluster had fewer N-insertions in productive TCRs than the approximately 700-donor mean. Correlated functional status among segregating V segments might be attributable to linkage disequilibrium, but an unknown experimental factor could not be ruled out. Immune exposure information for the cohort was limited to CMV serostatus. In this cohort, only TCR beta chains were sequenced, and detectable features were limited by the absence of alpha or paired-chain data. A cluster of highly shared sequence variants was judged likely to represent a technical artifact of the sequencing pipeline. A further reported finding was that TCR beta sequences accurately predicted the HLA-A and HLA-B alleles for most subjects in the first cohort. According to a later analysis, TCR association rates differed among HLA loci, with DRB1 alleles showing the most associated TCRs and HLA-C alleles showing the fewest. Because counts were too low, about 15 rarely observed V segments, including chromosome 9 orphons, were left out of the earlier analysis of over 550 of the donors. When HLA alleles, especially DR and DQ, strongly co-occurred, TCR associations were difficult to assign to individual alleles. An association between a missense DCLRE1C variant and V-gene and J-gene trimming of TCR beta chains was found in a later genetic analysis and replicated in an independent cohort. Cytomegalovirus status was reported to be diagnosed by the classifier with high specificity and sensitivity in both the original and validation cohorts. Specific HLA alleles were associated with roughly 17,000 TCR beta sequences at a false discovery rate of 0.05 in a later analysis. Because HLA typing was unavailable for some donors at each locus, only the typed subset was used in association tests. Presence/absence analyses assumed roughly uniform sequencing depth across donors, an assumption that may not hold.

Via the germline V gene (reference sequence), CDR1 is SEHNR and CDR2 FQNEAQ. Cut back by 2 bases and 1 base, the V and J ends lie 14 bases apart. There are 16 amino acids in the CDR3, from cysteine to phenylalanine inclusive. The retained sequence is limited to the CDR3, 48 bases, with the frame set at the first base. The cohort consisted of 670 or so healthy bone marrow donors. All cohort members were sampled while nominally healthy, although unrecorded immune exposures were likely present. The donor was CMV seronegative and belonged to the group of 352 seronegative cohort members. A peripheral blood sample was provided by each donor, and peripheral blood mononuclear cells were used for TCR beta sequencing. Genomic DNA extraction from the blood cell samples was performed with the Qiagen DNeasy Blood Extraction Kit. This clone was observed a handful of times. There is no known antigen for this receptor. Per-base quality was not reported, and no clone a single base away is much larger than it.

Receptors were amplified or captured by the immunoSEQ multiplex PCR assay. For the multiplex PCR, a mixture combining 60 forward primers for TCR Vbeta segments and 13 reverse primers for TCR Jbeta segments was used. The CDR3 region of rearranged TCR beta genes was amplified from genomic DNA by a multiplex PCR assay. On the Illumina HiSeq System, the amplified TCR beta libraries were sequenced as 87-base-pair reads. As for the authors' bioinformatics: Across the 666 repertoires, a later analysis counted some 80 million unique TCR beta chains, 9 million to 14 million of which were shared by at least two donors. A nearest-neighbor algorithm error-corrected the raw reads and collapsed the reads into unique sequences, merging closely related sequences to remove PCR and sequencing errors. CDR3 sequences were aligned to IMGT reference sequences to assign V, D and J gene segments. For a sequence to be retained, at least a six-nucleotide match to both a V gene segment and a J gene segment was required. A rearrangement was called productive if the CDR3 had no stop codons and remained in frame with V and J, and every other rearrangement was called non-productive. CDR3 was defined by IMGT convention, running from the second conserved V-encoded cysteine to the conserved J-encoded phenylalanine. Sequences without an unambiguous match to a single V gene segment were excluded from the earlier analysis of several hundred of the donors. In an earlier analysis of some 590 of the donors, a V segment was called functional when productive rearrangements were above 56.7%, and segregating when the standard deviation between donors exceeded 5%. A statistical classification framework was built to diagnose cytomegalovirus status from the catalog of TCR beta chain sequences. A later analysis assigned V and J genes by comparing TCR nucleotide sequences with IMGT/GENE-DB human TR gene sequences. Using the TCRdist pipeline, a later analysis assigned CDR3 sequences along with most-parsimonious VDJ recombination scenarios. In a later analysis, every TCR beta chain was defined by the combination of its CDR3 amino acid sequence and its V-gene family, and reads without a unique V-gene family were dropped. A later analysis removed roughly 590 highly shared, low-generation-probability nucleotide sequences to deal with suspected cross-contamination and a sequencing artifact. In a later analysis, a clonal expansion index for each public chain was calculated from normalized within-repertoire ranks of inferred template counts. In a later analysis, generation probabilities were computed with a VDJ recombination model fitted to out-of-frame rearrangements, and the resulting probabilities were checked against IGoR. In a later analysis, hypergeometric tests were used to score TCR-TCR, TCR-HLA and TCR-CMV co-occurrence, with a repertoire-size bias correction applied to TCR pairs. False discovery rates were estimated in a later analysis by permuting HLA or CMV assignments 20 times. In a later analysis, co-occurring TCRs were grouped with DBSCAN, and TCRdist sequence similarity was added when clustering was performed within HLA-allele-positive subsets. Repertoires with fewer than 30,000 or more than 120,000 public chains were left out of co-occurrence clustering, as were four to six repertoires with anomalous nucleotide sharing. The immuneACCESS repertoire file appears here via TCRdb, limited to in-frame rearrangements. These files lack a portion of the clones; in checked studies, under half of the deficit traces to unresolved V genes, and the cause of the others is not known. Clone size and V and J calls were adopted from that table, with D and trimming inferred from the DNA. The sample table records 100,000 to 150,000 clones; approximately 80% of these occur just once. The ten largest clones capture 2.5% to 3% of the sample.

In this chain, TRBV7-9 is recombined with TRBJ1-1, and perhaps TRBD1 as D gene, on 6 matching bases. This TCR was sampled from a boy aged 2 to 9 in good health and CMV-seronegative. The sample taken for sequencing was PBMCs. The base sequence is TGTGCCAGCAGCTTATTAAGCAGGGGATGGAACACTGAAGCTTTCTTT. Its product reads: CASSLLSRGWNTEAFF.